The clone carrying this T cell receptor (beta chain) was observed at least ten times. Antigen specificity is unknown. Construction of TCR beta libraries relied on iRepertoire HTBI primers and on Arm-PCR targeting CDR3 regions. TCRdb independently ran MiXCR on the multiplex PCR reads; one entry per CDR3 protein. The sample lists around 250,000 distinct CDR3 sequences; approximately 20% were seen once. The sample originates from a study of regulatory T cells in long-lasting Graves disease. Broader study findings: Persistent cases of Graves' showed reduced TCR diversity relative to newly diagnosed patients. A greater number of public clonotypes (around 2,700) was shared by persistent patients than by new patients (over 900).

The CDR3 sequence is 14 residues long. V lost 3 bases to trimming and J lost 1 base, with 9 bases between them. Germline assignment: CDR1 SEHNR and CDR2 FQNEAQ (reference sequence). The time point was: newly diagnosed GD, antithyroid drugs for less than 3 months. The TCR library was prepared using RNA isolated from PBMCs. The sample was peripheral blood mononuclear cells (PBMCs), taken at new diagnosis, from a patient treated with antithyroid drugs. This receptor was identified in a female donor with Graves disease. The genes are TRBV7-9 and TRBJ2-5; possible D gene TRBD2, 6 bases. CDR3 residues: CASSFPTSQETQYF. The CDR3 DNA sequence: TGTGCCAGCAGCTTTCCGACTAGCCAAGAGACCCAGTACTTC.